This T cell receptor (beta chain) was identified in a study of shared clonotypes between healthy human individuals. Points from the study as a whole: In several donors, about 5% of naive CD4 clonotypes appeared in common.

The assay was immunoSEQ multiplex PCR, and TCRdb's table has in-frame clones only and misses some. The data show about 820,000 clones, 80% to 95% seen once. A note on this clone: What it recognizes is unknown.

V was clipped by 4 bases and J by 6 bases; unmatched bases: 1. CDR1 is SEHNR and CDR2 is FQNEAQ in the germline V gene (reference sequence). CDR3 length equals 12 residues. Terminally differentiated effector memory CD45RA+ cells were excluded by CCR7 positive selection of CD45RO-negative cells. The sequenced sample was naive CD8+ T cells sorted from blood. The chain joins TRBV7-9 to TRBJ2-3; 7 positions agree with TRBD2. This clonotype was sampled from a man aged 25 to 40 in good health. The CDR3 coding sequence is TGTGCCAGCAGCTCGGGGGGTGATACGCAGTATTTT. Encoded protein: CASSSGGDTQYF. Using reference TRBV7-9 and TRBJ2-3 for the parts outside the CDR3, the full variable domain is DTGVSQNPRHKITKRGQNVTFRCDPISEHNRLYWYRQTLGQGPEFLTYFQNEAQLEKSRLLSDRFSAERPKGSFSTLEIQRTEQGDSAMYLCASSSGGDTQYFGPGTRLTVL.